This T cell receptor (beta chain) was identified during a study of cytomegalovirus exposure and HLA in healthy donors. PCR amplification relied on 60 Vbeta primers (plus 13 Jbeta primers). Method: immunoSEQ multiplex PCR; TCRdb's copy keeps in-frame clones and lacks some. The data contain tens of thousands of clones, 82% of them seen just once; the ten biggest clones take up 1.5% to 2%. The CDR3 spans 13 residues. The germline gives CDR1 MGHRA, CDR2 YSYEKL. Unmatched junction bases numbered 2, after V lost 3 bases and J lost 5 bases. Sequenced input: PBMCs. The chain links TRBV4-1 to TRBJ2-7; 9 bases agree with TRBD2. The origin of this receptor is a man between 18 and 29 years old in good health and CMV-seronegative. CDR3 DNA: TGCGCCAGCAGCCAGCGCGGGGGGGACGAGCAGTACTTC. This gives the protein CASSQRGGDEQYF.